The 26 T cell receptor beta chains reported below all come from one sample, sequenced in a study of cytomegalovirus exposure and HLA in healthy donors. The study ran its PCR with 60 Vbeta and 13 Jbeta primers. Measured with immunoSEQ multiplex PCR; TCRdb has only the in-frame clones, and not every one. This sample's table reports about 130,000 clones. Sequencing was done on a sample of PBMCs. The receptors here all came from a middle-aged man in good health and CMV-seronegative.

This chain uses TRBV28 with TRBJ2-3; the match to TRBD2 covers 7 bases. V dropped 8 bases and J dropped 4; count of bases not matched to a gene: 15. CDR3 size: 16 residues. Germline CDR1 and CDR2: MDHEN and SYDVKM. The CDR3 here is CASGHGRFMVADTQYF. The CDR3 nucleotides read TGTGCCAGCGGGCACGGGAGGTTTATGGTCGCAGATACGCAGTATTTT.

The CDR3 bases are TGCGCCAGCAGCTTGGAGGAGAATAGCGAGCAGTACTTC. Translating gives CASSLEENSEQYF. The gene calls are TRBV5-1 and TRBJ2-7, with D hard to call. Trimming removed 0 bases from V and 6 bases from J, with 10 bases in between. Germline V gene sequence: CDR1 SGHRS, CDR2 YFSETQ. CDR3 length: 13 amino acids.

The CDR3 sequence is CASSQGLAGSQETQYF. CDR3 sequence (DNA): TGCGCCAGCAGCCAGGGACTAGCGGGATCCCAAGAGACCCAGTACTTC. The chain links TRBV4-3 to TRBJ2-5; TRBD2 matches 13 bases. The ends lost 3 bases at V and 1 base at J; junction bases unmatched: 2. Germline V gene lookup returns CDR1 LGHNA and CDR2 YSLEER. CDR3 length: 16 amino acids.

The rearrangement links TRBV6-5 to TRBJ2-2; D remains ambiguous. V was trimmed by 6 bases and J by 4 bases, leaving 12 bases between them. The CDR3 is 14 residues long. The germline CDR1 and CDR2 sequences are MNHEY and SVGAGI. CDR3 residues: CASRAQALTGELFF. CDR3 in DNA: TGTGCCAGCAGGGCTCAGGCACTCACCGGGGAGCTGTTTTTT.

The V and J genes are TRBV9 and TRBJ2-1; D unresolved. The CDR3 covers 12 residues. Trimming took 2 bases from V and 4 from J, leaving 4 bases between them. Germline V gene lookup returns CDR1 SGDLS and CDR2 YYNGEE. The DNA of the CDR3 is TGTGCCAGCAGCGTCGTGTACAATGAGCAGTTCTTC. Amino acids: CASSVVYNEQFF.

The CDR3 DNA is TGTGCCAGCAGCTTGCGTCAGGTTGATAACTATGGCTACACCTTC. Its translation is CASSLRQVDNYGYTF. The J gene is TRBJ1-2, the V gene TRBV5-6; no clear D gene. The CDR3 is 15 residues long. V was cut by 1 base and J by 1 base, with 11 bases left in between. Germline V lookup: CDR1 SGHDT, CDR2 YYEEEE.

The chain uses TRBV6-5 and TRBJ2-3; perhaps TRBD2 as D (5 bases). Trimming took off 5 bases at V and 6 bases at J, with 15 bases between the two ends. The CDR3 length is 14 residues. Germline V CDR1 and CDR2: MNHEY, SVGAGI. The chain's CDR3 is CASSALRAADTQYF. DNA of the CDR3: TGTGCCAGCAGTGCCCTGCGGGCCGCGGATACGCAGTATTTT.

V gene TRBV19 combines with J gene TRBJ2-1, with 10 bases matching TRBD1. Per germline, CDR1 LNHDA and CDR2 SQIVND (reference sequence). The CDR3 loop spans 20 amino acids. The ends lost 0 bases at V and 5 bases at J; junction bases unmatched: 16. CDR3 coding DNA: TGTGCCAGTAGTATAGATCTCTCGGGCTGGACAGGGGGACACCACAATGAGCAGTTCTTC. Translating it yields CASSIDLSGWTGGHHNEQFF.

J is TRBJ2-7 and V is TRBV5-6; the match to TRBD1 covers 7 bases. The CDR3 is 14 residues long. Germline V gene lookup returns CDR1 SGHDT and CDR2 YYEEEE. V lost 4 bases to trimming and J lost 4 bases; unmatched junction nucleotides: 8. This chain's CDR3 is CASSRRTGFYEQYF. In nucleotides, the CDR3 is TGTGCCAGCAGCAGAAGGACAGGTTTTTACGAGCAGTACTTC.

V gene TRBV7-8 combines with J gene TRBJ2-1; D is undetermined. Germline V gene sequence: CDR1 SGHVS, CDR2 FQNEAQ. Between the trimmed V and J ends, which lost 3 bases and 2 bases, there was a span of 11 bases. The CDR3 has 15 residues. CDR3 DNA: TGTGCCAGCAGCTTGGGTAGCATAGCCTACAATGAGCAGTTCTTC. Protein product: CASSLGSIAYNEQFF.

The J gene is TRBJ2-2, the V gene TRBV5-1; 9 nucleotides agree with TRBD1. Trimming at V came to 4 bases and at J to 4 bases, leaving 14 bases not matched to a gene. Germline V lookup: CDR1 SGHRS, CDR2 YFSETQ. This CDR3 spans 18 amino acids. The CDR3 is CASSRDRALRLSTGELFF. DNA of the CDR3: TGCGCCAGCAGCAGGGACAGGGCTCTTCGATTGAGCACCGGGGAGCTGTTTTTT.

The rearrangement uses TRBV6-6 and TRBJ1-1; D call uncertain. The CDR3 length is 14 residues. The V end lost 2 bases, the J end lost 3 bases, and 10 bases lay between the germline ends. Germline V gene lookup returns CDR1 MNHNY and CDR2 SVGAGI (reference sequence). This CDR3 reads CASSYETDYTEAFF. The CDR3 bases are TGTGCCAGCAGTTACGAGACGGACTACACTGAAGCTTTCTTT.

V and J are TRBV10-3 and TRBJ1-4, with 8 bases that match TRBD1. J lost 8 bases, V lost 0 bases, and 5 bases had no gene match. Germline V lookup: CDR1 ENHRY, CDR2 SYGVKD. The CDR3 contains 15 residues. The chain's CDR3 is CAISESQGVGEKLFF. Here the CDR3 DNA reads TGTGCCATCAGTGAGTCACAGGGGGTCGGGGAAAAACTGTTTTTT.

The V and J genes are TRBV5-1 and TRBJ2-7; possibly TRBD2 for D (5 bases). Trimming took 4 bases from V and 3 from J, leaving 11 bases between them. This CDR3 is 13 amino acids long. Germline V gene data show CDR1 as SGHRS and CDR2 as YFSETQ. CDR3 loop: CASSIPGNYEQYF. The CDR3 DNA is TGCGCCAGCAGCATACCCGGGAACTACGAGCAGTACTTC.

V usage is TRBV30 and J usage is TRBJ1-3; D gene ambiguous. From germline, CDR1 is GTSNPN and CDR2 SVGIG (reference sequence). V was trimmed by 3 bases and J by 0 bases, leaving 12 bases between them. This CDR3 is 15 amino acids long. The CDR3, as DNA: TGTGCCTGGAGGAGTGAGGGTTTCTCTGGAAACACCATATATTTT. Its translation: CAWRSEGFSGNTIYF.

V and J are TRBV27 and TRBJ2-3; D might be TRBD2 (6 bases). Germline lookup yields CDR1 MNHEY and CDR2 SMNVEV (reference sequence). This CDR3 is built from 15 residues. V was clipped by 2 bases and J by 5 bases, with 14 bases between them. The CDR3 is CASSLGTGVVDTQYF. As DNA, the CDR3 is TGTGCCAGCAGTTTAGGTACGGGAGTGGTAGATACGCAGTATTTT.

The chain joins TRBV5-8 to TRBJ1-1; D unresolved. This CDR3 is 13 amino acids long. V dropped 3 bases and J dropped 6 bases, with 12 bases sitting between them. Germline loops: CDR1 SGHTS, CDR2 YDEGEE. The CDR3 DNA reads TGTGCCAGCAGCTCTCAGGTTGGCGCTGAAGCTTTCTTT. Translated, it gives CASSSQVGAEAFF.

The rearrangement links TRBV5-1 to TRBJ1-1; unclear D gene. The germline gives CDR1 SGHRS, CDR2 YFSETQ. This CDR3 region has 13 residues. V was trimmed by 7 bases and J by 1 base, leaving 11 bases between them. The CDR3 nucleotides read TGCGCCAGCTTGAGAGATGCGAACACTGAAGCTTTCTTT. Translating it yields CASLRDANTEAFF.

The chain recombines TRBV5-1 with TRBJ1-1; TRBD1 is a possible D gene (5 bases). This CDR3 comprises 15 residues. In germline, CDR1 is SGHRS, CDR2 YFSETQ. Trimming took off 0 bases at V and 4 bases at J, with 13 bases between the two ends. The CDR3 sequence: CASSLDGSQGTEAFF. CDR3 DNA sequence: TGCGCCAGCAGCTTGGACGGCAGTCAGGGCACTGAAGCTTTCTTT.

This CDR3 reads CASSLGGGYTF. The CDR3, as DNA: TGTGCCAGCAGCTTAGGAGGAGGCTACACCTTC. V gene TRBV7-9 combines with J gene TRBJ1-2; D is unclear. CDR1 and CDR2 from the germline V gene are SEHNR and FQNEAQ (reference sequence). This CDR3 is built from 11 residues. Trimming cost V 1 base and J 8 bases, with 5 bases left between them.

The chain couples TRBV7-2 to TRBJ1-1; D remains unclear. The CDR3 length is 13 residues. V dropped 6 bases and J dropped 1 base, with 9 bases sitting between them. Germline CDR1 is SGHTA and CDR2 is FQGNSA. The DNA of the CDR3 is TGTGCCAGCAGGTTATTATGGAACACTGAAGCTTTCTTT. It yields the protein CASRLLWNTEAFF.

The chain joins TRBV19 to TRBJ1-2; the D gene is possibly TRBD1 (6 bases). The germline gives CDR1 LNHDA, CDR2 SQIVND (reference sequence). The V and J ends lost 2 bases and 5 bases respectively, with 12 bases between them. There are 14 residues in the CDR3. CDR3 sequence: CASSITPGTYGYTF. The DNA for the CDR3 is TGTGCCAGTAGTATAACCCCCGGGACATATGGCTACACCTTC.

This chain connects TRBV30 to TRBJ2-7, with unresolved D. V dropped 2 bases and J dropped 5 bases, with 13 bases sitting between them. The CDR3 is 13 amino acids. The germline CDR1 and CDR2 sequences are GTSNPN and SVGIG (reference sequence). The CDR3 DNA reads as TGTGCCTGGAGTTGGGCCATCGGCCACGAGCAGTACTTC. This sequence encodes CAWSWAIGHEQYF.

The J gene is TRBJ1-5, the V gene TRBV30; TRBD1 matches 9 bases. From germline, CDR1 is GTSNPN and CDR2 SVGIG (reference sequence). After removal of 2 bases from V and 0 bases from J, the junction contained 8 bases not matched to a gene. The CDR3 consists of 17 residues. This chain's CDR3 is CAWSMTRTGASNQPQHF. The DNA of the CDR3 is TGTGCCTGGAGTATGACCAGGACAGGGGCTAGCAATCAGCCCCAGCATTTT.

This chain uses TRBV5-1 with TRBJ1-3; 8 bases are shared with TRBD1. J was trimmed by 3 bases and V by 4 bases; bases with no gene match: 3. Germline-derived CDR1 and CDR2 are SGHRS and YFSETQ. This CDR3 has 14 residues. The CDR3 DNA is TGCGCCAGCAGCCAGGGGGCGCGTGGAAACACCATATATTTT. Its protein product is CASSQGARGNTIYF.

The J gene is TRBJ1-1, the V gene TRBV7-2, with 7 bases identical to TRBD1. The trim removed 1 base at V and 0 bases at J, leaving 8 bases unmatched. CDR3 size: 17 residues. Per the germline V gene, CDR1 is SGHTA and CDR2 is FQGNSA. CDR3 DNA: TGTGCCAGCAGCTTAGGGGGCCGCCAGGGGGTGAACACTGAAGCTTTCTTT. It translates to CASSLGGRQGVNTEAFF.